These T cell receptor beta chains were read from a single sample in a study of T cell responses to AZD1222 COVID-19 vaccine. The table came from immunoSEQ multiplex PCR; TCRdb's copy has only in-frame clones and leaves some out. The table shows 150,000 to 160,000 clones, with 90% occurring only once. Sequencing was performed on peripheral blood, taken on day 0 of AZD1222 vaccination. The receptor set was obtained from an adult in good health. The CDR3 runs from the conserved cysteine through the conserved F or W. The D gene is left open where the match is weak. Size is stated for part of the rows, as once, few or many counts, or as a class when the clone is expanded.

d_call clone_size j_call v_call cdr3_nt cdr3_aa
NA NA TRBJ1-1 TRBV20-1 TGCAGTGCTAGAGGGGAGGTGGAAGCTTTCTTT CSARGEVEAFF
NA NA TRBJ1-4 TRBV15 TGTGCCACCAGCAGACCCGTAGGTGCTAATGAAAAACTGTTTTTT CATSRPVGANEKLFF
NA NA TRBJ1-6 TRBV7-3 TGTGCCAGCAGCTTAGCGGATAATTCACCCCTCCACTTT CASSLADNSPLHF
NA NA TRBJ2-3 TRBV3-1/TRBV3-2 TGTGCCAGCAGCGGATACACAGATACGCAGTATTTT CASSGYTDTQYF
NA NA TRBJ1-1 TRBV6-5 TGTGCCAGCAGCCAGCCGACTTGGGGATATACTGAAGCTTTCTTT CASSQPTWGYTEAFF
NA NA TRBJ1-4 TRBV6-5 TGTGCCAGCAGTTACTTTACAGGGACCGGTGAAAAACTGTTTTTT CASSYFTGTGEKLFF
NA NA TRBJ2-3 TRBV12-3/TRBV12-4 TGTGCCAGCAGACTTGACAGCGCAGATACGCAGTATTTT CASRLDSADTQYF
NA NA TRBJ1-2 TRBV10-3 TGTGCCATCAGTGAGTCGGTTGGCTACACCTTC CAISESVGYTF
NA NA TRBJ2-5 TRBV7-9 TGTGCCAGCAGCTTAGCAGGGGGGCAAGAGACCCAGTACTTC CASSLAGGQETQYF
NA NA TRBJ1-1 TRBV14 TGTGCCAGCAGTTCCCTTAGACAGGCGCGGATAAACACTGAAGCTTTCTTT CASSSLRQARINTEAFF
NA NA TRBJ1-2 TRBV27 TGTGCCAGCAGTTTCCGCTTTCCTCTAACAGGGCCTTACGAATATGGCTACACCTTC CASSFRFPLTGPYEYGYTF
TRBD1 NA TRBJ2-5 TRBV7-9 TGTGCCAGCAGCAAAGCGCTGGGACAGCAAGAGACCCAGTACTTC CASSKALGQQETQYF
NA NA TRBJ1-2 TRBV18 TGTGCCAGCTCACCGCGGACGATGGACTATGGCTACACCTTC CASSPRTMDYGYTF
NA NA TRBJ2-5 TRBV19 TGTGCCAGTAGTATGTCAGGGAAGGAGACCCAGTACTTC CASSMSGKETQYF
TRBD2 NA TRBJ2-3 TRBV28 TGTGCCAGCAGTTTATCCGGACTAGCGGGAGGTGGGACAGATACGCAGTATTTT CASSLSGLAGGGTDTQYF
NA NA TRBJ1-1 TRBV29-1 TGCAGCGTTGAACGAGGGTCGAACACTGAAGCTTTCTTT CSVERGSNTEAFF
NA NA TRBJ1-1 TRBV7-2 TGTGCCAGCAGCTTAGGCAGGACAGCCGTCATGAACACTGAAGCTTTCTTT CASSLGRTAVMNTEAFF
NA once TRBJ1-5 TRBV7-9 TGTGCCAGCAGCTTAGAGGGGAGTAGCAATCAGCCCCAGCATTTT CASSLEGSSNQPQHF
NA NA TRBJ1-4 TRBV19 TGTGCCAGTAGTTTTCGACAGGAACGTAATGAAAAACTGTTTTTT CASSFRQERNEKLFF
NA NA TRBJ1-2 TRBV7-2 TGTGCCAGCAGCTTATCCGGGGCAGACTATGGCTACACCTTC CASSLSGADYGYTF
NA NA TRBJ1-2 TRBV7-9 TGTGCCAGCAGCTTAGAGGGCTATGGCTACACCTTC CASSLEGYGYTF
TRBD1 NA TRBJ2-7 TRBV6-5 TGTGCCAGCCAAAGGACAGGGGGTATCCCCTACGAGCAGTACTTC CASQRTGGIPYEQYF
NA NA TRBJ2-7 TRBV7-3 TGTGCCAGCAGTACGGGAGTAGGGTACGAGCAGTACTTC CASSTGVGYEQYF
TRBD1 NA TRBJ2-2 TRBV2 TGTGCCAGCAGTGTCATTCAGGGACAGACCGGGGAGCTGTTTTTT CASSVIQGQTGELFF
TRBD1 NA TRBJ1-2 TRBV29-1 TGCAGCGTTGGGGACAGCGACTATGGCTACACCTTC CSVGDSDYGYTF
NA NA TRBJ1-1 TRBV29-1 TGCAGCGTTGTTGAATGGCCTGAAGCTTTCTTT CSVVEWPEAFF
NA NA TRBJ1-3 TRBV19 TGTGCCAGTAGTATCAAGAGACAGACGTGGGGAAACACCATATATTTT CASSIKRQTWGNTIYF
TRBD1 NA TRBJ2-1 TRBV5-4 TGTGCCAGCAGCGCGGACAGGGGGAGTGGGAGGGCGAATGAGCAGTTCTTC CASSADRGSGRANEQFF
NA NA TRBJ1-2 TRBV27 TGTGCCAGCAGTCTCCGTCGAGGGGCTTATGGCTACACCTTC CASSLRRGAYGYTF
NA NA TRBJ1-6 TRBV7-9 TGTGCCAGCAGCTTAAGGATCGGGTCTAATTCACCCCTCCACTTT CASSLRIGSNSPLHF
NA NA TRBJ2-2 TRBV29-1 TGCAGCATCCAAGTCACCCGGACCGGGGAGCTGTTTTTT CSIQVTRTGELFF
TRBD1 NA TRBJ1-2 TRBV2 TGTGCCAGCAGTTTACAGGGGGCGGATGGCTACACCTTC CASSLQGADGYTF
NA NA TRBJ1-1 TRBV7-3 TGTGCCAGCAGCTCACAGGAGAACACTGAAGCTTTCTTT CASSSQENTEAFF
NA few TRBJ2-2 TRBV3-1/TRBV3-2 TGTGCCAGCAGCCAAGGGGTCGGGGAGCTGTTTTTT CASSQGVGELFF
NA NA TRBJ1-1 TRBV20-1 TGCAGTGCTTCTTTGAACACTGAAGCTTTCTTT CSASLNTEAFF
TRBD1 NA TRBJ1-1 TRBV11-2 TGTGCCAGCAGCTCATGGGACAGACTCTTGCGGGGCACTGAAGCTTTCTTT CASSSWDRLLRGTEAFF
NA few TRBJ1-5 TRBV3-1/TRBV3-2 TGTGCCAGCAGCCAAGAGTTGGGTCAGCCCCAGCATTTT CASSQELGQPQHF
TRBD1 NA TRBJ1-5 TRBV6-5 TGTGCCAGTGAGGACAGGGGGCCTCAGCCCCAGCATTTT CASEDRGPQPQHF